This T cell receptor beta chain stems from a study of T cells after yellow fever vaccination. Study results and caveats: It was the secondary response that reached its peak faster, day 5 versus 15, but it was weaker. Bulk-population clonotypes that are abundant could appear as contaminants in FACS-sorted repertoires.

In the case of this clonotype: Antigen unknown.

Trimming took 5 bases from V and 5 from J; bases not matched to a gene: 8. Germline V gene lookup returns CDR1 SGHAT and CDR2 FQNNGV. This CDR3 spans 15 amino acids. Synthesis of TCR cDNA relied on 5'RACE template switching, which attached a universal primer site and UMIs. From the 5' RACE reads, TCRdb called clonotypes with MiXCR, one entry per CDR3 protein. The sample holds about 160,000 distinct CDR3 sequences, about 7% seen once. The receptor's source is a man in his late teens or twenties who received the YFV17D yellow fever vaccine. The specimen comprised CD4+ T cells sorted from PBMCs, sampled about 5 days after the first yellow fever vaccination. The rearrangement joins TRBV11-2 to TRBJ1-1; 10 nucleotides match TRBD1. The CDR3 nucleotides read TGTGCCAGCAGCAGCCTTGGGACAGGGGAAACTGAAGCTTTCTTT. Its translation: CASSSLGTGETEAFF.